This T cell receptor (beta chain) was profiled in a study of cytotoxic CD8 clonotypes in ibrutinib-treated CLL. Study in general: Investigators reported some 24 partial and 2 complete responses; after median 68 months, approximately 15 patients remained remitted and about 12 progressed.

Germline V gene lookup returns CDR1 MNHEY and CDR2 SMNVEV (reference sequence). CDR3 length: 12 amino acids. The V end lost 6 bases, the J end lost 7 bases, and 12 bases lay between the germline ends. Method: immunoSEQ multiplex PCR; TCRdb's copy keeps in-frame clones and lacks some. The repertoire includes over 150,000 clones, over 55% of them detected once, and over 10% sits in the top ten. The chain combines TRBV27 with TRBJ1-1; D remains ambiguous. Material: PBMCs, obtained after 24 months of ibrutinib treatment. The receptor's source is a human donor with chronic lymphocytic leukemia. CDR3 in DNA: TGTGCCAGCAGAGCCAGGATTGATGAAGCTTTCTTT. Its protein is CASRARIDEAFF.